The 14 T cell receptor beta chains listed next were all sequenced from one sample in a study of beta chain features in type 1 diabetes. The study reverse transcribed the entire isolated RNA, so it sequenced expressed TCRB transcripts. Only in-frame clones appear in the TCRdb table, and some are missing; sequencing was by immunoSEQ multiplex PCR. The sample has 140,000 to 150,000 clones, around 51% seen once. The sample consisted of Tregs from blood. The receptors derive from a man between 18 and 29 years old in good health.

The chain has TRBV7-9 and TRBJ2-5, with D possibly being TRBD2 (7 bases). CDR1 SEHNR and CDR2 FQNEAQ come from the germline V gene (reference sequence). This CDR3 has 16 residues. Trimming took 2 bases from V and 1 from J, leaving 14 bases between them. CDR3 nucleotides: TGTGCCAGCAGCTTAAGGGGAGGGGGTCCCCAAGAGACCCAGTACTTC. Translating it yields CASSLRGGGPQETQYF.

This clone was picked up a small number of times. This sequence joins TRBV7-9 and TRBJ2-7; 11 positions match TRBD1. This CDR3 is 15 amino acids long. J lost 4 bases, V lost 4 bases, and 6 bases had no gene match. CDR1 is SEHNR and CDR2 is FQNEAQ in the germline V gene (reference sequence). CDR3 nucleotide sequence: TGTGCCAGCAGCTCGCTCGGACAGGGGGCGTACGAGCAGTACTTC. Protein sequence: CASSSLGQGAYEQYF.

This clone came up once. The sample has other DNA sequences that encode this CDR3 too. V and J are TRBV5-6 and TRBJ2-3; D gene uncertain. V gave up 1 base and J gave up 5 bases, with 2 bases separating them. The CDR3 sequence is 11 residues long. CDR1 is SGHDT, CDR2 YYEEEE, per germline. CDR3 loop: CASSLRDTQYF. CDR3 coding DNA: TGTGCCAGCAGCTTGCGAGATACGCAGTATTTT.

The chain couples TRBV19 to TRBJ2-1; D perhaps matches TRBD2 (5 bases). The CDR3 covers 13 residues. V dropped 8 bases and J dropped 4 bases, with 12 bases sitting between them. Germline values: CDR1 LNHDA, CDR2 SQIVND (reference sequence). The CDR3 sequence: CASGSSRYNEQFF. Here the CDR3 DNA reads TGTGCCAGTGGGTCTAGCCGGTACAATGAGCAGTTCTTC.

The table lists this clone with a few counts. Other nucleotide sequences in the sample specify the same CDR3. The rearrangement links TRBV4-3 to TRBJ2-7; perhaps TRBD1 as D (5 bases). Trimming removed 0 bases at V and 2 bases at J, with 5 bases between. This CDR3 contains 13 residues. Germline lookup yields CDR1 LGHNA and CDR2 YSLEER. The CDR3 DNA is TGCGCCAGCAGCCAAGACAGGGCCTACGAGCAGTACTTC. Residues: CASSQDRAYEQYF.

The chain recombines TRBV7-2 with TRBJ2-3, with 7 bases identical to TRBD2. CDR1 and CDR2 (germline): SGHTA, FQGNSA. Germline trimming cut 7 bases from V and 8 bases from J; bases unmatched to any gene: 9. The CDR3 loop spans 13 amino acids. The CDR3 loop reads CASTGGRWGTQYF. In nucleotides, the CDR3 is TGTGCCAGCACCGGCGGGAGATGGGGTACGCAGTATTTT. Looking up the rest from reference TRBV7-2 and TRBJ2-3 gives the full variable domain: GAGVSQSPSNKVTEKGKDVELRCDPISGHTALYWYRQSLGQGLEFLIYFQGNSAPDKSGLPSDRFSAERTGGSVSTLTIQRTQQEDSAVYLCASTGGRWGTQYFGPGTRLTVL.

This clone appeared a few times. J is TRBJ2-7 and V is TRBV30, with 7 nucleotides matching TRBD1. The CDR3 extends over 14 amino acids. Germline V gene sequence: CDR1 GTSNPN, CDR2 SVGIG (reference sequence). J lost 3 bases, V lost 5 bases, and 10 bases had no gene match. CDR3 region: CAWSPTGLYYEQYF. CDR3 DNA: TGTGCCTGGTCCCCGACAGGGCTTTACTACGAGCAGTACTTC.

A single count supports this clone. V gene TRBV4-2 combines with J gene TRBJ1-4, with D unresolved. Germline lookup yields CDR1 LGHNA and CDR2 YNFKEQ. V lost 2 bases, J lost 4 bases, and 11 bases lay in between. This CDR3 is 15 amino acids long. The CDR3 bases are TGTGCCAGCAGCCAATCCAGGCAGATTAATGAAAAACTGTTTTTT. This gives the protein CASSQSRQINEKLFF.

The chain employs TRBV15 and TRBJ1-1, with 8 nucleotides matching TRBD1. Germline CDR1 reads LNHNV; CDR2 reads YYDKDF (reference sequence). This CDR3 has 13 amino acids. V shed 9 bases, J shed 4 bases, and the junction held 7 bases outside the gene matches. The CDR3 spells CATPTGGSTEAFF. The CDR3 DNA follows: TGTGCCACTCCAACAGGGGGGAGCACTGAAGCTTTCTTT.

For this clone: Its ends do not fully match the called genes, so a read error is possible. This rearrangement joins TRBV7-9 to TRBJ1-2; TRBD1 is a possible D gene (6 bases). This CDR3 region has 16 residues. Germline values: CDR1 SEHNR, CDR2 FQNEAQ (reference sequence). The CDR3 sequence: CASSLAGWTVSYGYTF. The CDR3 nucleotides are TGTGCCAGCAGCCTAGCCGGATGGACAGTGAGCTATGGCTACACCTTC. The full variable domain, in which reference TRBV7-9 and TRBJ1-2 provide the parts outside the CDR3, is DTGVSQNPRHKITKRGQNVTFRCDPISEHNRLYWYRQTLGQGPEFLTYFQNEAQLEKSRLLSDRFSAERPKGSFSTLEIQRTEQGDSAMYLCASSLAGWTVSYGYTFGSGTRLTVV.

This clone was counted a few times. In DNA form, the CDR3 reads TGTGCCAGCAGGCGACAGGGGGGTTACGAGCAGTACTTC. Protein: CASRRQGGYEQYF. The chain is built from TRBV6-6 and TRBJ2-7; 9 bases are a match to TRBD1. The V and J ends lost 6 bases and 4 bases, in that order; junction bases with no gene match: 4. CDR3 length equals 13 residues. In germline, CDR1 is MNHNY, CDR2 SVGAGI (reference sequence).

The chain uses TRBV19 and TRBJ2-7; tentatively, D is TRBD1 (5 bases). Germline V CDR1 and CDR2: LNHDA, SQIVND (reference sequence). V was cut by 4 bases and J by 2 bases, with 9 bases left in between. The length of the CDR3 is 13 residues. The chain's CDR3 is CASSRQLTYEQYF. The DNA for the CDR3 is TGTGCCAGTAGTAGACAGTTAACCTACGAGCAGTACTTC.

Regarding this clone: The junction departs from germline at one end; a sequencing error may be responsible. This chain connects TRBV7-7 to TRBJ2-3; unclear D gene. The germline CDR1 and CDR2 sequences are SSHAT and FNYEAQ (reference sequence). The CDR3 contains 14 residues. The CDR3 nucleotides read TGTGCTAGCAGCTTAAACCGGGGCACAGATACGCAGTATTTT. Its translation: CASSLNRGTDTQYF.

This clone was recorded once. The V and J genes are TRBV7-3 and TRBJ2-3, with a weak D call TRBD1 (6 bases). V was cut by 0 bases and J by 6 bases, with 13 bases left in between. CDR1 and CDR2 from the germline V gene are SGHTA and FQGTGA. This CDR3 region has 15 residues. CDR3 DNA: TGTGCCAGCAGCTTAACCGGGGCAGGGGAGGATACGCAGTATTTT. The encoded protein is CASSLTGAGEDTQYF.